This T cell receptor beta chain derives from a study of coeliac disease. Using immunoSEQ multiplex PCR, the repertoire was profiled, and TCRdb retains in-frame clones only, with some absent. The sample shows some 3,300 clones, 65% to 75% of them seen only once. This CDR3 has 16 residues. Germline lookup yields CDR1 WSHSY and CDR2 SAAADI. The V gene lost 3 bases and the J gene lost 7 bases, with 19 bases spanning the gap. Comment on this clone: What it recognizes is unknown.

Findings and caveats of the study: Largely private TRB repertoires meant most sequences were sample-unique.

The receptor's source is a man aged 80 or over without celiac disease. This chain joins TRBV10-2 and TRBJ2-1; no clear D. Sequenced material: lymphocytes from the gut lamina propria. The chain's CDR3 is CASSDLAAPLVNEQFF. The CDR3, as DNA: TGCGCCAGCAGTGATTTAGCCGCACCCTTGGTGAATGAGCAGTTCTTC.